This T cell receptor beta chain appears in the sequencing data of a study of cytomegalovirus exposure and HLA in healthy donors. Study results and caveats: In a later analysis, common viral pathogens appeared linked to several of the most significant clusters. Some public TCRs appeared in many individuals, while most sequences were rare. The study dropped some indistinguishable V segments, TRBV6-2 and TRBV6-3 among them.

Details on this clone: Its antigen is unidentified.

The PCR was carried out with 60 Vbeta primers and 13 Jbeta primers. Some clones are missing from TCRdb's copy, which holds only in-frame ones; the method was immunoSEQ multiplex PCR. Counted here are around 150,000 clones, almost 80% occurring once; the ten biggest clones make up more than 0.75%. V was cut by 4 bases and J by 1 base, with 11 bases left in between. The CDR3 has 14 residues. CDR1 and CDR2 from the germline V gene are ENHRY and SYGVKD. The V gene is TRBV10-3, the J gene TRBJ2-7; D may be TRBD2 (6 bases). This TCR was recovered from a woman aged 50 to 60 in good health and CMV-seropositive. The source material was PBMCs. The CDR3 coding sequence is TGTGCCATCAGTGTCGGGACTGATTCCTACGAGCAGTACTTC. This translates into CAISVGTDSYEQYF.